This T cell receptor beta chain derives from a study of cytomegalovirus exposure and HLA in healthy donors. Notes on the study in general: The study put some 160 TCR beta chains on its list as cytomegalovirus-associated. An Asian-associated ancestry cluster reportedly showed fewer N-insertions than the approximately 620-donor mean in a later analysis. An analysis that was carried out later associated 17,000 or so TCR beta sequences with HLA alleles at 0.05 false discovery rate.

CDR3 length: 13 amino acids. V lost 0 bases and J lost 4, with 6 bases in between. From germline, CDR1 is MNHEY and CDR2 SVGAGI. The PCR was carried out with 60 Vbeta primers and 13 Jbeta primers. The method was immunoSEQ multiplex PCR; TCRdb's version includes in-frame clones alone and lacks a portion of them. The profile shows more than 50,000 clones, roughly 77% of them singletons. This clone was detected a few times. Its antigen is not known. The sample comprised PBMCs. The source of this sequence is a middle-aged woman in good health and CMV-seropositive. The rearrangement joins TRBV6-5 to TRBJ1-2; D is ambiguous. The CDR3 DNA reads TGTGCCAGCAGTTACTCAGTGGCCTATGGCTACACCTTC. This sequence encodes CASSYSVAYGYTF.